The present T cell receptor (beta chain) was sequenced within a study of beta chain features in type 1 diabetes. This clone has more than one count but fewer than ten. Reverse transcription of all isolated RNA meant that expressed TCRB transcripts were sequenced. Only in-frame clones appear in the TCRdb table, and some are missing; sequencing was by immunoSEQ multiplex PCR. This sample carries 200,000 to 300,000 clones, 27% of them seen once, and the ten largest clones take more than 3%. This receptor was taken from a man in his thirties or forties in good health. The sequencing sample was made of central memory CD4+ T cells from blood.

The CDR3 bases are TGTGCCAGCAGCGTAGGAGCTGGGGCGGATCAGCCCCAGCATTTT. Its translation is CASSVGAGADQPQHF. The gene calls are TRBV9 and TRBJ1-5; the D gene is possibly TRBD1 (5 bases). Trimming left V 0 bases short and J 5 bases short, with 12 bases between. This CDR3 comprises 15 residues. CDR1 and CDR2 (germline): SGDLS, YYNGEE. The variable domain in full, with the rest retrieved from reference TRBV9 and TRBJ1-5, is DSGVTQTPKHLITATGQRVTLRCSPRSGDLSVYWYQQSLDQGLQFLIQYYNGEERAKGNILERFSAQQFPDLHSELNLSSLELGDSALYFCASSVGAGADQPQHFGDGTRLSIL.